The TCR beta chain under discussion was sequenced for a study of blood T cell repertoires in COVID-19. Across the study: The samples span acute and convalescent COVID-19 from the United States, Italy and Spain. PBMCs, B-cell-depleted T cells, or T cells were the source of the cDNA or gDNA that made up the material.

Per the original methods: Nucleated cell counts were estimated from reference gene primer amplification. Produced via immunoSEQ multiplex PCR; TCRdb's table is partial and in-frame only. Clonal size and the V and J genes are those of that table, whereas D and trimming came from the DNA. The table includes approximately 26,000 clones, 82% detected once. Germline CDR1 is LGHDT and CDR2 is YNNKEL (reference sequence). Trimming removed 4 bases from V and 4 bases from J; junction bases left unmatched: 2. This CDR3 comprises 15 residues. The V gene is TRBV3-1 (or the pseudogene TRBV3-2), the J gene TRBJ2-7; 15 bases are shared with TRBD2. The clonotype comes from a human donor in a cohort sampled during active COVID-19. Material for sequencing was peripheral blood. The CDR3 DNA follows: TGTGCCAGCAGCCCCGGACTAGCGGGAGGGTACGAGCAGTACTTC. Translated: CASSPGLAGGYEQYF.